This T cell receptor (beta chain) was sequenced during a study of blood T cell repertoires in COVID-19 (dated by TCRdb to about 2020). Regarding the research as a whole: The collaborator samples originated in the United States, Italy and Spain and spanned the acute and convalescent phases of COVID-19. The prospective study material was composed of cDNA or gDNA derived from T cells, B-cell-depleted T cells, or PBMCs. Subjects who had been exposed to COVID-19, were actively infected with it, or had recovered from it provided the deeply sampled blood TCRbeta repertoires that made up the dataset. The repertoires were released in a freely available public database intended as a resource for research on the immune response to SARS-CoV-2. Samples came from the ongoing ImmuneRACE study (first 160 participants) plus 1,254 subjects from 6 global collaborators. The sample metadata nearly always contained a de-identified subject ID, COVID-19 status, age in years and sex. Where available, HLA class I and class II types were obtained from metadata supplied by the sample provider rather than from assay-based typing.

TCRbeta CDR3 regions were amplified from genomic DNA using the immunoSEQ Assay, a bias-controlled multiplex PCR. As for how the authors treated the data: The number of nucleated cells in each sample was estimated by amplification of reference gene primers within the assay. To quantify the absolute abundance of each unique TCRbeta CDR3 rearrangement, sequence reads were collapsed and filtered. Productive Simpson clonality was computed per sample as the square root of Simpson's diversity index over productive rearrangements. The clones in this table, taken by TCRdb from immuneACCESS, are in-frame only. Not every clone is retained; where verified, under half of the shortfall comes from an unresolved V gene, and the cause of the rest is unknown. V, J and clone size are taken as reported in that table, and D and trimming were inferred from the DNA itself. For this sample there are roughly 300,000 clones; roughly 91% appear just once. The top ten clonotypes cover under 3% of the sample.

As to this clone: It lacks a known antigen. No base qualities exist here, and no much larger clone lies one base off it.

Trimming removed 0 bases from V and 4 bases from J; the gene matches leave 7 bases unexplained. The CDR3, cysteine through phenylalanine, is 17 amino acids long. The kept DNA is CDR3 alone, 51 bases in frame from the first base. From a lookup of the germline V gene (reference sequence), CDR1 and CDR2 are LGHDT and YNNKEL. In the prospective study, participants were roughly 18 to 90 years old, resided in about two dozen geographic areas of the United States, and were enrolled through a virtual design. In the prospective study, cohorts were assigned on the basis of participant-reported clinical history obtained from a screening survey and a study questionnaire. In the prospective study, whole blood, serum and a nasopharyngeal or oropharyngeal swab were collected from each participant by mobile phlebotomists. Additional blood draws and questionnaires over an approximately two-month period could optionally be provided by prospective study participants. Before DNA extraction, blood samples from the prospective study were shipped at room temperature or frozen.

The full study reports these points: The amount of clinical and demographic metadata varied by source and participant and was provided uncurated.

Material for sequencing was PBMCs or T cells enriched from blood (not recorded which). The V gene is TRBV3-1 (or the pseudogene TRBV3-2) and the J gene is TRBJ1-2; 11 central bases correspond to TRBD1. This TCR derives from a woman in her thirties or forties with acute COVID-19. The CDR3 region has the sequence CASSQETRTGGFYGYTF. The bases are TGTGCCAGCAGCCAAGAGACCCGGACAGGGGGCTTCTATGGCTACACCTTC.